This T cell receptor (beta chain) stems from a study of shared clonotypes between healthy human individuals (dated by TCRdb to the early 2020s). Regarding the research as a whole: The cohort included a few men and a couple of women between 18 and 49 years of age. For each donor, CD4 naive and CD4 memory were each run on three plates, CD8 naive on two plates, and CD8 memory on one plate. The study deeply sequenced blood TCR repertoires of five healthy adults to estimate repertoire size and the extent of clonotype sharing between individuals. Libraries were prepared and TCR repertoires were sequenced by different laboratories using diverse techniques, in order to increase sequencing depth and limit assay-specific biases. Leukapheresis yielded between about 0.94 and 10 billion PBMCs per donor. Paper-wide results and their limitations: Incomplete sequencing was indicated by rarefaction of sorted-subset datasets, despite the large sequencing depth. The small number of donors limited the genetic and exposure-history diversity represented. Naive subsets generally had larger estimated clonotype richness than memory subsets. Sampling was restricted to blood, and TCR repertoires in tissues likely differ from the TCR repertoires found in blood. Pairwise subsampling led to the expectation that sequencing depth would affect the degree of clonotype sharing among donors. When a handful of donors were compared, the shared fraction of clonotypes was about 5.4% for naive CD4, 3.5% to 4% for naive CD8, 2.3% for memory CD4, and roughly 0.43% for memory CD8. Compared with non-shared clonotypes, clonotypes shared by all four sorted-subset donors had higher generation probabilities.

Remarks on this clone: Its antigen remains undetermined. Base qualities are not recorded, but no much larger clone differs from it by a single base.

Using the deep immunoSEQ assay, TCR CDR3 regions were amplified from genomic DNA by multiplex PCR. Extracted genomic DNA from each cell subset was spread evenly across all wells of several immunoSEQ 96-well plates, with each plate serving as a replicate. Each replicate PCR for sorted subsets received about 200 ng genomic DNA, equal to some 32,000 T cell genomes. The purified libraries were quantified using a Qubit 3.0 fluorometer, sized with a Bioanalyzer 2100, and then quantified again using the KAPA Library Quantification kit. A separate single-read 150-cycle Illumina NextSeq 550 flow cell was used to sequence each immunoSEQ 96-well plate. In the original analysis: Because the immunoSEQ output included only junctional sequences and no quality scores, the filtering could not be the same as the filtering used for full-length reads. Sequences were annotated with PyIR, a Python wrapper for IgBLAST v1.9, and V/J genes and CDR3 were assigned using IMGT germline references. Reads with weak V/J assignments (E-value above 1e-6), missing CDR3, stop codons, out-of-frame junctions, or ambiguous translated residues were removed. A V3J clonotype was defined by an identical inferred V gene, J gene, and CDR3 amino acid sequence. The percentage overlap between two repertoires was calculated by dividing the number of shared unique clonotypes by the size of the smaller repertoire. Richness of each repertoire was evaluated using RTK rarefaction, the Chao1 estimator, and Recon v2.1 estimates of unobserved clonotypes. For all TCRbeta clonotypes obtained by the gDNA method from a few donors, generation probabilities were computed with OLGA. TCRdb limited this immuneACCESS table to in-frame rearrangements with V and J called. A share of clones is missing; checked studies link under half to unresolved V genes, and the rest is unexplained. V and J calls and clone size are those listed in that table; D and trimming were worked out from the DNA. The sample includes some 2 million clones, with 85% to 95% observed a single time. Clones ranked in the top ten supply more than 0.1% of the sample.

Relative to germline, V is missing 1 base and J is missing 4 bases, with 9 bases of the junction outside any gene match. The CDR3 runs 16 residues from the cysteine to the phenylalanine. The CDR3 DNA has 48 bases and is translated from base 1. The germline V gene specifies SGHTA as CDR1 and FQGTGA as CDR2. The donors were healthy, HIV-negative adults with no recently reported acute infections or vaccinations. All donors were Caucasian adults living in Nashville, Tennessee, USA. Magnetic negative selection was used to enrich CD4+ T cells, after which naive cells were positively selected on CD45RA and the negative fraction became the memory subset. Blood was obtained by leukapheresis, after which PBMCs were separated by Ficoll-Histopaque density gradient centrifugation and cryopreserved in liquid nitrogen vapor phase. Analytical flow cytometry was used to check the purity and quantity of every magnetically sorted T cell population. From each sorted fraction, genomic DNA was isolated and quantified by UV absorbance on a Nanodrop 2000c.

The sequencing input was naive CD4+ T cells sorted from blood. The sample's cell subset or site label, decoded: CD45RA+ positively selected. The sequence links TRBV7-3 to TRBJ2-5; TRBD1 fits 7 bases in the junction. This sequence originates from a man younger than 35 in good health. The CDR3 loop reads CASSLNGGDSRETQYF. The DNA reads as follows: TGTGCCAGCAGCTTAAACGGTGGGGACAGCCGAGAGACCCAGTACTTC. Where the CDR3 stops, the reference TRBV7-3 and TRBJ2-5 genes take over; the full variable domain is GAGVSQTPSNKVTEKGKYVELRCDPISGHTALYWYRQSLGQGPEFLIYFQGTGAADDSGLPNDRFFAVRPEGSVSTLKIQRTERGDSAVYLCASSLNGGDSRETQYFGPGTRLLVL.